A single sample is the source of the 7 T cell receptor beta chains below, sequenced in a study of T cells after yellow fever vaccination. TCRdb fed the 5' RACE reads into MiXCR, producing one record per CDR3 protein. This table has a few hundred thousand distinct CDR3 sequences, roughly 8.6% appearing once. The sequencing used PBMCs, collected about 41 days after the first yellow fever vaccination. These receptors originate from a man younger than 35 who received the YFV17D yellow fever vaccine.

This clonotype appeared many times. The rearrangement links TRBV7-2 to TRBJ1-3; unclear D gene. V lost 5 bases and J lost 8, with 16 bases in between. This CDR3 is 14 amino acids long. Germline V gene sequence: CDR1 SGHTA, CDR2 FQGNSA. The CDR3 reads CASSPGPGRDTIYF. The CDR3 DNA follows: TGTGCCAGCAGCCCCGGGCCCGGGAGGGACACCATATATTTT.

This clonotype was counted at least ten times. V gene TRBV27 combines with J gene TRBJ2-3; D unclear. V dropped 3 bases and J dropped 4 bases, with 8 bases sitting between them. In germline, CDR1 is MNHEY, CDR2 SMNVEV (reference sequence). CDR3 length: 13 residues. CDR3 protein: CASSFQAPDTQYF. The CDR3 DNA follows: TGTGCCAGCAGTTTTCAGGCTCCAGATACGCAGTATTTT.

The chain couples TRBV5-1 to TRBJ2-1; D may be TRBD2 (5 bases). V shed 0 bases and J shed 4 bases, with 14 bases lying between them. The length of the CDR3 is 16 residues. Looked up from germline, CDR1 is SGHRS and CDR2 is YFSETQ. The CDR3 loop reads CASSLAFGVAYNEQFF. CDR3 in DNA: TGCGCCAGCAGCTTGGCCTTCGGGGTGGCATACAATGAGCAGTTCTTC.

This clonotype has ten or more counts. The chain has TRBV20-1 and TRBJ1-1; D may be TRBD1 (6 bases). The V and J ends lost 4 bases and 14 bases respectively, with 29 bases between them. Germline CDR1 DFQATT, CDR2 SNEGSKA (reference sequence). This CDR3 is 15 amino acids long. CDR3 sequence reads: CSAKTRDNIPKWCFF. The CDR3 region has the DNA TGCAGTGCTAAGACCCGGGACAATATCCCGAAATGGTGCTTCTTT.

This clonotype was seen a handful of times. The V call is TRBV7-9, the J call TRBJ1-4; a weak D match, TRBD1 (6 bases). The CDR3 length is 14 residues. Germline assignment: CDR1 SEHNR and CDR2 FQNEAQ (reference sequence). The V and J ends lost 4 bases and 8 bases respectively, with 14 bases between them. Written as DNA, the CDR3 is TGTGCCAGCAGCTCGTATCAGGGGAACGAAAAACTGTTTTTT. It encodes CASSSYQGNEKLFF.

This clonotype was seen more than once but under ten times. The V and J genes are TRBV4-3 and TRBJ1-4; D is possibly TRBD1 (5 bases). V lost 0 bases and J 3 bases, leaving 14 bases between the germline ends. The germline gives CDR1 LGHNA, CDR2 YSLEER. The CDR3 is 17 amino acids. The CDR3 nucleotides read TGCGCCAGCAGCCAAGATTTCCCGGACAAGGCTAATGAAAAACTGTTTTTT. It specifies CASSQDFPDKANEKLFF.

This clonotype occurred a few times. The chain recombines TRBV10-2 with TRBJ2-1, with a possible D match to TRBD1 (6 bases). V dropped 10 bases and J dropped 5 bases, with 15 bases sitting between them. CDR1 is WSHSY, CDR2 SAAADI, per germline. The length of the CDR3 is 13 residues. The CDR3 reads CATGANKNNEQFF. CDR3 DNA sequence: TGCGCCACAGGGGCCAATAAGAACAATGAGCAGTTCTTC.